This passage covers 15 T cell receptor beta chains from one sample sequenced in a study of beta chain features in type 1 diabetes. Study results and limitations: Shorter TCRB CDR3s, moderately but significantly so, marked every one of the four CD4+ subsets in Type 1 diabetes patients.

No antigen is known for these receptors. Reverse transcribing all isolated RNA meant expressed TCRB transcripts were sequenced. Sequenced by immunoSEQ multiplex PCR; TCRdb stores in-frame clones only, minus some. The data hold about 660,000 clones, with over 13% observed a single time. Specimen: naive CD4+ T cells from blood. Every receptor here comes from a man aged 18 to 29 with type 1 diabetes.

For the CDR3, the DNA is TGCGCCAGCAGCTTGTCCAGCGGGGCCTCCTACGAGCAGTACTTC. Translation gives CASSLSSGASYEQYF. The chain recombines TRBV5-1 with TRBJ2-7; 7 positions match TRBD2. The germline CDR1 and CDR2 sequences are SGHRS and YFSETQ. Trimming at V came to 1 base and at J to 0 bases, leaving 4 bases not matched to a gene. CDR3 length: 15 amino acids.

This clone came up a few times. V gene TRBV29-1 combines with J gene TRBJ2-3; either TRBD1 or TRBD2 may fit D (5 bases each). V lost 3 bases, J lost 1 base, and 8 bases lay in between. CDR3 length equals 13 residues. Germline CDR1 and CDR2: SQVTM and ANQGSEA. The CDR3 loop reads CSVDRGGTDTQYF. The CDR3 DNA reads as TGCAGCGTTGATAGAGGGGGCACAGATACGCAGTATTTT.

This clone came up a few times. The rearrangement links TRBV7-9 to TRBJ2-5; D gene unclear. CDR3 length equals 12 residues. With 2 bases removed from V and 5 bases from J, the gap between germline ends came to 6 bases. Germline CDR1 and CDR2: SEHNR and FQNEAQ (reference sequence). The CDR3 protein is CASSLRAETQYF. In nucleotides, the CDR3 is TGTGCCAGCAGCTTAAGGGCCGAGACCCAGTACTTC.

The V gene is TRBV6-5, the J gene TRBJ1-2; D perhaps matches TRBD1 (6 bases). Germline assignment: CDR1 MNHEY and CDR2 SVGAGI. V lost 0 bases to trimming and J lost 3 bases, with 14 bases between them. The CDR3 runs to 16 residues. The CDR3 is CASSYSAGTMDYGYTF. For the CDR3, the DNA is TGTGCCAGCAGTTACTCAGCCGGGACAATGGACTATGGCTACACCTTC.

The CDR3 DNA reads TGTGCCAGCAGAGGGACAGCGAATGAAAAACTGTTTTTT. The encoded protein is CASRGTANEKLFF. The chain has TRBV13 and TRBJ1-4, with 7 positions matching TRBD1. Looked up from germline, CDR1 is PRHDT and CDR2 is FYEKMQ (reference sequence). Trimming cost V 6 bases and J 5 bases; bases outside gene matches: 3. The CDR3 loop spans 13 amino acids.

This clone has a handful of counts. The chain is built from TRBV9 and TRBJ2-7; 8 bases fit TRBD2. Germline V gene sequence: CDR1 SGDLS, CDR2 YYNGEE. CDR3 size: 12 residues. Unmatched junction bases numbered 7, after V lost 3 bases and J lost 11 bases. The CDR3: CASSAPGLEKYF. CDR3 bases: TGTGCCAGCAGCGCCCCGGGACTAGAGAAGTACTTC. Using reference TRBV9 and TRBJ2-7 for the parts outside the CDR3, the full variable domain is DSGVTQTPKHLITATGQRVTLRCSPRSGDLSVYWYQQSLDQGLQFLIQYYNGEERAKGNILERFSAQQFPDLHSELNLSSLELGDSALYFCASSAPGLEKYFGPGTRLTVT.

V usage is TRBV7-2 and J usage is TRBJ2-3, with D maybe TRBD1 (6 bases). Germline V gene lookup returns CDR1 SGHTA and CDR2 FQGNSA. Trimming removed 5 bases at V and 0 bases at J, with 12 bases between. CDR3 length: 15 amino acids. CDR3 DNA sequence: TGTGCCAGCAGCCCCAGGGGCCCTAGCACAGATACGCAGTATTTT. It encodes CASSPRGPSTDTQYF.

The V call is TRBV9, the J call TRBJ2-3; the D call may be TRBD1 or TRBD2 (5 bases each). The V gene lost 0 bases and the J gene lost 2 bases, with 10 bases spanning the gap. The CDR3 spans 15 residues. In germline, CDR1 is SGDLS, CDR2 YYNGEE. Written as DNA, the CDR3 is TGTGCCAGCAGCGTAGTGGGGGATTTCACAGATACGCAGTATTTT. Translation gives CASSVVGDFTDTQYF.

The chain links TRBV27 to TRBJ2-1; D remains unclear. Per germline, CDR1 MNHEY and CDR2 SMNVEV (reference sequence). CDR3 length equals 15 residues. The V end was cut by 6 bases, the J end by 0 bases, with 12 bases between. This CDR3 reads CASSKELTSYNEQFF. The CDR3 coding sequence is TGTGCCAGCAGCAAGGAGCTCACCTCCTACAATGAGCAGTTCTTC.

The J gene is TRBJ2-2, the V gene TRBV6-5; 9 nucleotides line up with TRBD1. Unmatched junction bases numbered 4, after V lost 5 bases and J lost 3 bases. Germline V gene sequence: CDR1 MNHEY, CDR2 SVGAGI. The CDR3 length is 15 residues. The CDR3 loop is CASSTGQGHTGELFF. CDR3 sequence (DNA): TGTGCCAGCAGTACCGGACAGGGGCACACCGGGGAGCTGTTTTTT.

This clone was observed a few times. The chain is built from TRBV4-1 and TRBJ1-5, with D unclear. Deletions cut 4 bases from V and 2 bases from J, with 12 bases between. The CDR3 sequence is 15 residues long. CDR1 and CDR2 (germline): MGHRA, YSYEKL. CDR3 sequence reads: CASSRNLGGNQPQHF. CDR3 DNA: TGCGCCAGCAGCCGAAACCTGGGTGGCAATCAGCCCCAGCATTTT.

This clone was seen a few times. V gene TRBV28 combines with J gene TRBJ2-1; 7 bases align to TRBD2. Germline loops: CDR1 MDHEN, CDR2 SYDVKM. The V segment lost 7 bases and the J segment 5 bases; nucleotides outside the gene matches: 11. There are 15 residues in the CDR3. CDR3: CASILPGGKHNEQFF. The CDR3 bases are TGTGCCAGCATTCTCCCGGGGGGAAAGCACAATGAGCAGTTCTTC.

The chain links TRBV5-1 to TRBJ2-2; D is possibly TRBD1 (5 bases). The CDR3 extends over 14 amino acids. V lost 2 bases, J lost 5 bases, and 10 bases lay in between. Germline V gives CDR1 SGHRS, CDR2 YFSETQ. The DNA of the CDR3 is TGCGCCAGCAGCTTCCAGGGTGGGACCGGGGAGCTGTTTTTT. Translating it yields CASSFQGGTGELFF.

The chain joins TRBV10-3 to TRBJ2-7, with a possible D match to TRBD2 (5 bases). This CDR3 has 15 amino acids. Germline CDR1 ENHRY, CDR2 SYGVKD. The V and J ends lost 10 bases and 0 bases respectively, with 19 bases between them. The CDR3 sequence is CATSALAKFSYEQYF. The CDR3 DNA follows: TGTGCCACCTCGGCCCTAGCAAAGTTCTCCTACGAGCAGTACTTC.

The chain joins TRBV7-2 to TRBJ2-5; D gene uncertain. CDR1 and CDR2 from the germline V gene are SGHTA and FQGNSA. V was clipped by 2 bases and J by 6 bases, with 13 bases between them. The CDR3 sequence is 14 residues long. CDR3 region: CASSLPRLRQTQYF. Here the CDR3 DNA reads TGTGCCAGCAGCTTACCCAGGCTCCGGCAGACCCAGTACTTC.